Listed below are T cell receptor beta chains from one sample, sequenced in a study of cytomegalovirus exposure and HLA in healthy donors. Data came from immunoSEQ multiplex PCR; TCRdb stores just in-frame clones and leaves some out. The table lists about 83,000 clones, roughly 75% of them singletons, with around 4.3% in the top ten. Sequenced material: PBMCs. These receptors were taken from a man aged 55 to 70 in good health and CMV-seronegative. The CDR3 runs from the conserved cysteine through the conserved F or W. The D gene is left open where the match is weak. Clone sizes are given selectively: once, few, many, or a class where the clone is expanded.

J gene: TRBJ2-7; CDR3 length: 15; clone size: NA; V gene: TRBV7-2; D gene: NA; CDR3 DNA: TGTGCCAGCAGCCCAGAGGTTGGAGTCCCCATGGAGCAGTACTTC; CDR3 protein: CASSPEVGVPMEQYF
J gene: TRBJ2-3; CDR3 length: 14; clone size: NA; V gene: TRBV7-9; D gene: NA; CDR3 DNA: TGTGCCAGCAGCTTAGATCAAAACACAGATACGCAGTATTTT; CDR3 protein: CASSLDQNTDTQYF
J gene: TRBJ1-2; CDR3 length: 15; clone size: NA; V gene: TRBV6-4; D gene: TRBD1; CDR3 DNA: TGTGCCAGCACTGACTCCCCCGGGACAGGAGGAGGCTACACCTTC; CDR3 protein: CASTDSPGTGGGYTF
J gene: TRBJ2-3; CDR3 length: 17; clone size: NA; V gene: TRBV4-1; D gene: TRBD2; CDR3 DNA: TGCGCCAGCAGCCAACTGAGGACTAGCGGGTGGGTAGATACGCAGTATTTT; CDR3 protein: CASSQLRTSGWVDTQYF
J gene: TRBJ2-2; CDR3 length: 16; clone size: once; V gene: TRBV9; D gene: NA; CDR3 DNA: TGTGCCAGCAGCGTAGGAAGGACAGCGAACACCGGGGAGCTGTTTTTT; CDR3 protein: CASSVGRTANTGELFF
J gene: TRBJ2-7; CDR3 length: 13; clone size: once; V gene: TRBV6-5; D gene: NA; CDR3 DNA: TGTGCCAGCAGGTTGCAGGGAACCTACGAGCAGTACTTC; CDR3 protein: CASRLQGTYEQYF
J gene: TRBJ2-5; CDR3 length: 16; clone size: NA; V gene: TRBV5-1; D gene: TRBD2; CDR3 DNA: TGCGCCAGCAGCTTCCAAGGGACTAGCGGTCAAGAGACCCAGTACTTC; CDR3 protein: CASSFQGTSGQETQYF
J gene: TRBJ1-4; CDR3 length: 13; clone size: NA; V gene: TRBV15; D gene: NA; CDR3 DNA: TGTGCCACCATGACCCTTCCGAGGGAAAAACTGTTTTTT; CDR3 protein: CATMTLPREKLFF
J gene: TRBJ1-2; CDR3 length: 13; clone size: NA; V gene: TRBV30; D gene: TRBD1; CDR3 DNA: TGTGCCTGGAGTGCTACAGGGGGTGGGGGCTACACCTTC; CDR3 protein: CAWSATGGGGYTF
J gene: TRBJ1-2; CDR3 length: 16; clone size: NA; V gene: TRBV4-1; D gene: NA; CDR3 DNA: TGCGCCAGCAGCCAAGACAGGGTCCCGGTTAACTATGGCTACACCTTC; CDR3 protein: CASSQDRVPVNYGYTF
J gene: TRBJ2-1; CDR3 length: 13; clone size: NA; V gene: TRBV2; D gene: TRBD2; CDR3 DNA: TGTGCCAGCATCAGCGGGGCCTACAATGAGCAGTTCTTC; CDR3 protein: CASISGAYNEQFF
J gene: TRBJ2-3; CDR3 length: 12; clone size: NA; V gene: TRBV5-6; D gene: NA; CDR3 DNA: TGTGCCAGCAGCTCCAGGGTAGATACGCAGTATTTT; CDR3 protein: CASSSRVDTQYF
J gene: TRBJ2-5; CDR3 length: 15; clone size: NA; V gene: TRBV27; D gene: TRBD1; CDR3 DNA: TGTGCCAGCAGTATTACAGGGGGACTCCAAGAGACCCAGTACTTC; CDR3 protein: CASSITGGLQETQYF
J gene: TRBJ1-1; CDR3 length: 14; clone size: NA; V gene: TRBV6-1; D gene: NA; CDR3 DNA: TGTGCCAGCGGTCCGACACAGGGTAACACTGAAGCTTTCTTT; CDR3 protein: CASGPTQGNTEAFF
J gene: TRBJ2-7; CDR3 length: 16; clone size: NA; V gene: TRBV5-8; D gene: TRBD1; CDR3 DNA: TGTGCCAGCACCTTCCCCGGACAGGTATACTCCTACGAGCAGTACTTC; CDR3 protein: CASTFPGQVYSYEQYF
J gene: TRBJ1-2; CDR3 length: 16; clone size: NA; V gene: TRBV5-6; D gene: TRBD1; CDR3 DNA: TGTGCCAGCAGCTTTGAGGGGGACAGGGCCAACTATGGCTACACCTTC; CDR3 protein: CASSFEGDRANYGYTF
J gene: TRBJ1-2; CDR3 length: 12; clone size: NA; V gene: TRBV29-1; D gene: NA; CDR3 DNA: TGCAGCGTTGGGGGAGGGGACTATGGCTACACCTTC; CDR3 protein: CSVGGGDYGYTF
J gene: TRBJ1-3; CDR3 length: 15; clone size: NA; V gene: TRBV7-2; D gene: NA; CDR3 DNA: TGTGCCAGCAGCTCTTTCGGAGGTACTGGAAACACCATATATTTT; CDR3 protein: CASSSFGGTGNTIYF
J gene: TRBJ1-3; CDR3 length: 16; clone size: few; V gene: TRBV15; D gene: NA; CDR3 DNA: TGTGCCACCAGCAGAGATCGAGGGAGCTCTGGAAACACCATATATTTT; CDR3 protein: CATSRDRGSSGNTIYF
J gene: TRBJ2-4; CDR3 length: 15; clone size: NA; V gene: TRBV10-3; D gene: TRBD1; CDR3 DNA: TGTGCCATCAGCGGGACAGGGGGCGCCAAAAACATTCAGTACTTC; CDR3 protein: CAISGTGGAKNIQYF
J gene: TRBJ2-2; CDR3 length: 12; clone size: once; V gene: TRBV10-3; D gene: NA; CDR3 DNA: TGTGCCATCAGTAGACAGGACGGGGAGCTGTTTTTT; CDR3 protein: CAISRQDGELFF
J gene: TRBJ2-5; CDR3 length: 14; clone size: NA; V gene: TRBV6-1; D gene: NA; CDR3 DNA: TGTGCCAGCAGTGATTTTTCGGTACAAGAGACCCAGTACTTC; CDR3 protein: CASSDFSVQETQYF
J gene: TRBJ2-3; CDR3 length: 15; clone size: NA; V gene: TRBV9; D gene: NA; CDR3 DNA: TGTGCCAGCAGCGTAGGGGGCTCATCCCCAGATACGCAGTATTTT; CDR3 protein: CASSVGGSSPDTQYF
J gene: TRBJ2-5; CDR3 length: 18; clone size: NA; V gene: TRBV7-3; D gene: NA; CDR3 DNA: TGTGCCAGCAGCTTGAGGCCTCCCGGGAAGGGGGTCCAAGAGACCCAGTACTTC; CDR3 protein: CASSLRPPGKGVQETQYF
J gene: TRBJ2-5; CDR3 length: 14; clone size: NA; V gene: TRBV29-1; D gene: NA; CDR3 DNA: TGCAGCGCAACCTCCGGCGGGGCCACGCGGACCCAGTACTTC; CDR3 protein: CSATSGGATRTQYF
J gene: TRBJ2-2; CDR3 length: 13; clone size: NA; V gene: TRBV29-1; D gene: TRBD2; CDR3 DNA: TGCAGCGTTGCTACGGGGGGGACCGGGGAGCTGTTTTTT; CDR3 protein: CSVATGGTGELFF
J gene: TRBJ1-4; CDR3 length: 15; clone size: NA; V gene: TRBV19; D gene: NA; CDR3 DNA: TGTGCCAGTAGTATGGGGCAGGGCTCCAATGAAAAACTGTTTTTT; CDR3 protein: CASSMGQGSNEKLFF
J gene: TRBJ1-2; CDR3 length: 13; clone size: NA; V gene: TRBV30; D gene: NA; CDR3 DNA: TGTGCCTGGAGTCCAAACTACAGGGATGGCTACACCTTC; CDR3 protein: CAWSPNYRDGYTF
J gene: TRBJ1-2; CDR3 length: 13; clone size: NA; V gene: TRBV15; D gene: TRBD1; CDR3 DNA: TGTGCCACCAGCCGCGGACAGGGGGATGGCTACACCTTC; CDR3 protein: CATSRGQGDGYTF
J gene: TRBJ2-5; CDR3 length: 17; clone size: NA; V gene: TRBV5-1; D gene: NA; CDR3 DNA: TGCGCCAGCAGCTTGGGAACATCTTCGGGGAACCAAGAGACCCAGTACTTC; CDR3 protein: CASSLGTSSGNQETQYF
J gene: TRBJ2-7; CDR3 length: 15; clone size: NA; V gene: TRBV14; D gene: TRBD2; CDR3 DNA: TGTGCCAGCAGCCAAGAAGCGGGGGGTTCCTACGAGCAGTACTTC; CDR3 protein: CASSQEAGGSYEQYF
J gene: TRBJ2-7; CDR3 length: 14; clone size: NA; V gene: TRBV7-2; D gene: NA; CDR3 DNA: TGTGCCAGCAGCCCGGCGTTAGCGCCCTACGAGCAGTACTTC; CDR3 protein: CASSPALAPYEQYF
J gene: TRBJ2-7; CDR3 length: 14; clone size: NA; V gene: TRBV5-1; D gene: TRBD1; CDR3 DNA: TGCGCCAGCAGCTTTTCGGGACAGGGCGGCGAGCAGTACTTC; CDR3 protein: CASSFSGQGGEQYF